This TCR beta chain was identified in a study of shared clonotypes between healthy human individuals. Across the whole study: Aged 18 to 49, the donors were two women and a few men.

The CDR3 extends over 14 amino acids. J gave up 8 bases and V 5 bases, and 9 bases lay outside the gene matches. Germline lookup yields CDR1 SNHLY and CDR2 FYNNEI. Produced via immunoSEQ multiplex PCR; TCRdb's table is partial and in-frame only. Here the sample spans about 1,500,000 clones, around 95% being singletons. Recent acute infections and vaccinations were absent in the healthy HIV-negative adult donors. The sequenced sample consisted of naive CD4+ T cells sorted from blood. Subset indicated: CD45RA+ positively selected. This chain connects TRBV2 to TRBJ2-1; 7 nucleotides agree with TRBD1. The TCR was taken from a man aged 25 to 40 in good health. CDR3 nucleotides: TGTGCCAGCAGTCTGGACAGGCGATATGATGAGCAGTTCTTC. This gives the protein CASSLDRRYDEQFF.